This T cell receptor (beta chain) was found in a study of T-cell reconstitution after alpha-beta-depleted transplantation in children. Germline V gene sequence: CDR1 MNHEY, CDR2 SMNVEV (reference sequence). V lost 5 bases and J 5 bases, leaving 13 bases between the germline ends. The CDR3 has 13 residues. This clonotype was seen many times. A library of TCRbeta sequences, prepared with unique molecular identifiers, was generated. TCRdb analysed the PCR reads with MiXCR anew, one entry per CDR3 protein. The sample consists of 120,000 or so distinct CDR3 sequences, 10% of them appearing once. The receptor was derived from a human donor who donated a stem cell graft to a child with acute lymphoblastic leukemia. The sequenced sample was PBMCs from the stem cell graft donor, obtained from the stem cell graft. The gene calls are TRBV27 and TRBJ2-7; D might be TRBD1 (6 bases). The DNA of the CDR3 is TGTGCCAGCAGTACAAACAGGGTCCACGAGCAGTACTTC. It yields the protein CASSTNRVHEQYF.